This T cell receptor beta chain was obtained from a study of T cell responses to AZD1222 COVID-19 vaccine. Study-level information: Pooling of second doses given at about 4 or about 12 weeks was done.

As for this clone: Its antigen is currently unknown.

General study points: Clonal diversity may have been underestimated, and the donors were mostly white British, with more females than males. With two AZD1222 doses given, Spike-specific TCR breadth and depth both rose.

Profiled with immunoSEQ multiplex PCR; TCRdb holds only in-frame clones, not every one. The sample includes roughly 96,000 clones, under 90% of them seen just once. V was pared by 6 bases and J by 1 base, with 7 bases of the junction left unmatched. The CDR3 extends over 16 amino acids. From germline, CDR1 is WNHNN and CDR2 SYGVQD (reference sequence). The rearrangement joins TRBV10-1 to TRBJ2-2; TRBD1 matches at 8 bases. This receptor was taken from an adult in good health. This sample comprised peripheral blood, obtained on day 0 of AZD1222 vaccination. Here the CDR3 DNA reads TGCGCCAGCAGCAAAACTGGGACAGGGAACACCGGGGAGCTGTTTTTT. It encodes CASSKTGTGNTGELFF.